Presented here are 9 T cell receptor beta chains from one specimen sequenced in a study of control samples from healthy donors and cancer patients. Only in-frame clones appear in the TCRdb table, and some are missing; sequencing was by immunoSEQ multiplex PCR. Here the sample spans thousands of clones, 91% being singletons. The sequenced sample was PBMCs. The source of these receptors is a man aged 60 to 75 with colorectal cancer.

The genes are TRBV27 and TRBJ2-5, with 10 positions matching TRBD2. The germline V gene encodes CDR1 MNHEY and CDR2 SMNVEV (reference sequence). The CDR3 runs 13 residues. The V segment lost 6 bases and the J segment 2 bases; nucleotides outside the gene matches: 0. This CDR3 reads CASRAGGQETQYF. The CDR3 DNA is TGTGCCAGCAGAGCGGGGGGGCAAGAGACCCAGTACTTC.

V is TRBV28 and J is TRBJ1-2; D perhaps matches TRBD1 (5 bases). Trimming left V 2 bases short and J 5 bases short, with 12 bases between. In germline, CDR1 is MDHEN, CDR2 SYDVKM. CDR3 size: 14 residues. CDR3 DNA sequence: TGTGCCAGCAGTTTAGGGTCAGGGTTTTATGGCTACACCTTC. Its translation: CASSLGSGFYGYTF.

This chain connects TRBV5-1 to TRBJ1-4; no reliable D call. The germline gives CDR1 SGHRS, CDR2 YFSETQ. The germline V and J ends were trimmed by 0 bases and 0 bases, with 3 bases remaining between them. The CDR3 contains 14 residues. The CDR3 DNA reads TGCGCCAGCAGCTTGGGCGCAACTAATGAAAAACTGTTTTTT. Its translation is CASSLGATNEKLFF.

The chain carries TRBV28 and TRBJ1-2; D call uncertain. Deletions cut 7 bases from V and 4 bases from J, with 16 bases between. The CDR3 is made up of 14 amino acids. Germline CDR1 is MDHEN and CDR2 is SYDVKM. The CDR3 bases are TGTGCCAGCACCCCTTTCCGGGTTGGCTATGGCTACACCTTC. Its protein product is CASTPFRVGYGYTF.

This clone was seen just once. This sequence joins TRBV11-2 and TRBJ2-7, with D unclear. CDR3 size: 14 residues. In germline, CDR1 is SGHAT, CDR2 FQNNGV. Trimming removed 0 bases from V and 7 bases from J, with 13 bases in between. CDR3 amino acids: CASSLDLNIREQYF. CDR3 nucleotides: TGTGCCAGCAGCTTAGATTTGAACATCCGAGAGCAGTACTTC.

The chain recombines TRBV11-2 with TRBJ2-7; the match to TRBD1 covers 9 bases. The germline CDR1 and CDR2 sequences are SGHAT and FQNNGV. This CDR3 has 14 amino acids. V shed 6 bases, J shed 5 bases, and the junction held 8 bases outside the gene matches. The CDR3 is CASRTTGGVDEQYF. CDR3 sequence (DNA): TGTGCCAGCAGGACAACAGGGGGCGTCGACGAGCAGTACTTC.

This chain uses TRBV9 with TRBJ2-2; 7 bases fit TRBD2. CDR3 size: 14 residues. Germline CDR1 reads SGDLS; CDR2 reads YYNGEE. After removal of 4 bases from V and 7 bases from J, the junction contained 7 bases not matched to a gene. The CDR3 DNA follows: TGTGCCAGCAGCCCTATGCGCGGGGGCGGGGAGCTGTTTTTT. This codes for CASSPMRGGGELFF.

The genes are TRBV4-2 and TRBJ1-2, with D tentatively TRBD1 (6 bases). Germline CDR1 and CDR2: LGHNA and YNFKEQ. Trimming left V 1 base short and J 1 base short, with 10 bases between. The CDR3 has 15 residues. The CDR3 nucleotides read TGTGCCAGCAGCCAAGTAACAGGGAATAACTATGGCTACACCTTC. Amino acid sequence: CASSQVTGNNYGYTF.

The rearrangement uses TRBV29-1 and TRBJ2-3, with D possibly TRBD2 on 5 matching bases. Trimming cost V 4 bases and J 0 bases, with 11 bases left between them. Germline V gene data show CDR1 as SQVTM and CDR2 as ANQGSEA. CDR3 size: 14 residues. CDR3 protein: CSVVIRRSTDTQYF. The DNA for the CDR3 is TGCAGCGTTGTAATTCGGAGGAGCACAGATACGCAGTATTTT.